Below, one T cell receptor (beta chain) is given with its context. The antigen is unknown. Then a second PCR, running roughly 7 to 11 cycles, was carried out with a sample-barcoded 5' primer and a J-beta primer mix. TCRdb re-analysed the 5' RACE reads in MiXCR, keeping a single row per CDR3 protein. The data contain about 500,000 distinct CDR3 sequences, less than 25% of them singletons. This specimen belongs to a study of blood T cells in healthy people across ages. Per sample, a minimum of 6 million PBMCs were isolated. Study-wide results and limits: A greater number of naive CD4+ cells and higher diversity distinguished long-lived donors from aged donors.

The CDR3 totals 13 residues. V lost 3 bases to trimming and J lost 1 base, with 7 bases between them. The germline CDR1 and CDR2 sequences are LNHDA and SQIVND (reference sequence). The sample was also linked to a second study, of T cells of mothers and their children. According to that study: An overlap that was slightly higher, though non-significant, was seen in related mother-child pairs versus unrelated pairs.

V is TRBV19 and J is TRBJ2-7, with D hard to call. This clonotype was obtained from a boy under 18 in good health. Sequenced material: blood. The chain's CDR3 is CASSMAESYEQYF. The CDR3, as DNA: TGTGCCAGTAGTATGGCTGAGTCCTACGAGCAGTACTTC.